These 27 T cell receptor beta chains were all obtained from the same sample, sequenced in a study of cytomegalovirus exposure and HLA in healthy donors. The PCR contained 60 Vbeta and 13 Jbeta primers. Using immunoSEQ multiplex PCR, the repertoire was profiled, and TCRdb retains in-frame clones only, with some absent. This repertoire shows 130,000 to 150,000 clones, roughly 80% found once; its top ten account for 3%. Sequencing was performed on PBMCs. The receptors were gathered from a man aged 40-55 years in good health and CMV-seropositive.

This clone was found once. The rearrangement joins TRBV6-5 to TRBJ2-7; D not resolved. The CDR3 has 13 amino acids. V shed 7 bases and J shed 6 bases, with 16 bases lying between them. Germline V gives CDR1 MNHEY, CDR2 SVGAGI. This CDR3 reads CASTGGGVREQYF. CDR3 DNA sequence: TGTGCCAGCACCGGCGGTGGAGTTCGCGAGCAGTACTTC.

The genes are TRBV27 and TRBJ2-5; 14 bases map to TRBD2. The CDR3 spans 18 residues. V lost 0 bases to trimming and J lost 2 bases; unmatched junction nucleotides: 5. Germline CDR1 and CDR2: MNHEY and SMNVEV (reference sequence). The CDR3 is CASSLSGLAGVVQETQYF. CDR3 sequence (DNA): TGTGCCAGCAGTTTATCGGGACTAGCGGGAGTTGTTCAAGAGACCCAGTACTTC.

Notes on this clone: Germline is not matched at one junction end, which may reflect a read error. The genes are TRBV4-3 and TRBJ1-5, with TRBD1 as a possible D gene (5 bases). This CDR3 has 15 residues. Germline assignment: CDR1 LGHNA and CDR2 YSLEER. The CDR3 bases are TGCGCCAGCAGCCAAGATCCCCAGGGTGGCCAGCTCCAGCATTTT. The encoded protein is CASSQDPQGGQLQHF.

This clone has just one count. Other DNA sequences within the sample encode an identical CDR3. This rearrangement joins TRBV29-1 to TRBJ2-7, with TRBD2 matching over 8 bases. V shed 1 base and J 3 bases; nucleotides not matched to a gene: 8. The CDR3 runs 15 residues. Germline CDR1 and CDR2: SQVTM and ANQGSEA. CDR3 amino acids: CSVEGLAGGDYEQYF. CDR3 nucleotide sequence: TGCAGCGTTGAAGGTTTGGCGGGAGGTGACTACGAGCAGTACTTC.

The J gene is TRBJ1-1, the V gene TRBV7-8, with 11 bases fitting TRBD1. The germline gives CDR1 SGHVS, CDR2 FQNEAQ. There are 14 residues in the CDR3. V was pared by 2 bases and J by 6 bases, with 2 bases of the junction left unmatched. The CDR3 DNA reads as TGTGCCAGCAGCTTACCGGGACAGGGGGCTGAAGCTTTCTTT. As protein: CASSLPGQGAEAFF.

This clone was counted between two and nine times. This chain links TRBV7-3 with TRBJ2-1, with 11 bases identical to TRBD2. CDR1 is SGHTA and CDR2 is FQGTGA in the germline V gene. Trimming at V came to 5 bases and at J to 6 bases, leaving 9 bases not matched to a gene. CDR3 length: 16 amino acids. The DNA of the CDR3 is TGTGCCAGCAGCCCCCTAACCGGGACTAGCGGCAATGAGCAGTTCTTC. Translating gives CASSPLTGTSGNEQFF.

The chain uses TRBV5-5 and TRBJ2-3; D unresolved. Between the trimmed V and J ends, which lost 0 bases and 2 bases, there was a span of 4 bases. Germline V lookup: CDR1 SGHKS, CDR2 YYEKEE (reference sequence). This CDR3 has 13 residues. CDR3 bases: TGTGCCAGCAGCTTGGGGGCCACAGATACGCAGTATTTT. As protein: CASSLGATDTQYF.

The chain is built from TRBV5-6 and TRBJ1-4; D is undetermined. Germline lookup yields CDR1 SGHDT and CDR2 YYEEEE. V dropped 2 bases and J dropped 4 bases, with 6 bases sitting between them. The CDR3 runs 13 residues. The CDR3 DNA reads as TGTGCCAGCAGCTTCGGACTTAATGAAAAACTGTTTTTT. Its protein is CASSFGLNEKLFF.

The V call is TRBV19, the J call TRBJ1-1; TRBD1 matches 11 bases. The CDR3 loop spans 16 amino acids. V shed 4 bases, J shed 0 bases, and the junction held 4 bases outside the gene matches. The germline gives CDR1 LNHDA, CDR2 SQIVND (reference sequence). Here the CDR3 reads CASSTGTGGMNTEAFF. The CDR3 nucleotides are TGTGCCAGTAGTACAGGGACAGGGGGAATGAACACTGAAGCTTTCTTT.

The CDR3 DNA is TGTGCCAGCAGCGCTCCCCTGTTTGCCGGGACAGGGATTGTGTATCAGCCCCAGCATTTT. This gives the protein CASSAPLFAGTGIVYQPQHF. This chain connects TRBV21-1 to TRBJ1-5; the listed D gene, TRBD1, was not tested against the DNA. TRBV21-1 is a listed pseudogene. CDR3 length: 20 residues.

This clone was observed a single time. This rearrangement joins TRBV18 to TRBJ2-7; TRBD1 might be the D (7 bases). Germline values: CDR1 KGHSH, CDR2 LQKENI. The CDR3 is 15 residues long. V lost 2 bases to trimming and J lost 6 bases, with 17 bases between them. CDR3: CASSPGGTDSFEQYF. In nucleotides, the CDR3 is TGTGCCAGCTCACCAGGGGGGACAGACTCTTTCGAGCAGTACTTC.

The chain recombines TRBV7-9 with TRBJ2-3; 7 bases align to TRBD2. The CDR3 totals 17 residues. Trimming cost V 2 bases and J 1 base; bases outside gene matches: 9. Germline V gene data show CDR1 as SEHNR and CDR2 as FQNEAQ (reference sequence). For the CDR3, the DNA is TGTGCCAGCAGCTTACCTACAGGCGGGAGTGGCACAGATACGCAGTATTTT. It yields the protein CASSLPTGGSGTDTQYF.

The chain joins TRBV30 to TRBJ1-4; 7 bases line up with TRBD1. This CDR3 region has 10 residues. Germline lookup yields CDR1 GTSNPN and CDR2 SVGIG (reference sequence). The J segment lost 13 bases and the V segment lost 3 bases, leaving 2 bases of the junction unmatched. CDR3 amino acids: CAWRRDRLFF. CDR3 coding DNA: TGTGCCTGGAGGAGGGACAGACTGTTTTTT.

The rearrangement links TRBV19 to TRBJ2-7, with 11 bases lining up with TRBD1. CDR3 size: 16 residues. V shed 4 bases, J shed 2 bases, and the junction held 7 bases outside the gene matches. CDR1 and CDR2 from the germline V gene are LNHDA and SQIVND (reference sequence). This chain's CDR3 is CASSTSLGQGAYEQYF. DNA of the CDR3: TGTGCCAGTAGTACTTCTCTGGGACAGGGGGCCTACGAGCAGTACTTC. The whole variable domain, filled in from reference TRBV19 and TRBJ2-7, reads DGGITQSPKYLFRKEGQNVTLSCEQNLNHDAMYWYRQDPGQGLRLIYYSQIVNDFQKGDIAEGYSVSREKKESFPLTVTSAQKNPTAFYLCASSTSLGQGAYEQYFGPGTRLTVT.

V and J are TRBV28 and TRBJ2-4, with 14 bases identical to TRBD2. Looked up from germline, CDR1 is MDHEN and CDR2 is SYDVKM. V shed 3 bases, J shed 3 bases, and the junction held 7 bases outside the gene matches. The length of the CDR3 is 18 residues. CDR3 protein: CASSFWGLAGVGKNIQYF. DNA of the CDR3: TGTGCCAGCAGTTTCTGGGGACTAGCGGGAGTCGGCAAAAACATTCAGTACTTC.

The gene calls are TRBV7-8 and TRBJ2-3, with D tentatively TRBD2 (6 bases). V lost 5 bases, J lost 0 bases, and 15 bases lay in between. Looked up from germline, CDR1 is SGHVS and CDR2 is FQNEAQ. This CDR3 spans 16 amino acids. The CDR3 DNA sequence: TGTGCCAGCAGCCCGGGGACTTCACCTAGCACAGATACGCAGTATTTT. This codes for CASSPGTSPSTDTQYF.

The chain links TRBV5-1 to TRBJ2-2; 10 positions agree with TRBD1. This CDR3 has 19 residues. Trimming took 2 bases from V and 4 from J; bases not matched to a gene: 14. Per germline, CDR1 SGHRS and CDR2 YFSETQ. The CDR3 DNA reads TGCGCCAGCAGCTTAGGGACAGGGGAAGGCGGGAGTACCACCGGGGAGCTGTTTTTT. Translation gives CASSLGTGEGGSTTGELFF.

The rearrangement joins TRBV6-1 to TRBJ2-1; 7 bases align to TRBD2. V lost 4 bases, J lost 5 bases, and 5 bases stayed unmatched. Germline V gives CDR1 MNHNS, CDR2 SASEGT. The CDR3 has 14 residues. CDR3 DNA sequence: TGTGCCAGCAGTGGTGGACTAGTCAACAATGAGCAGTTCTTC. Its protein is CASSGGLVNNEQFF.

This clone occurred once. The chain links TRBV5-1 to TRBJ2-5; 7 positions agree with TRBD2. The J call may be faulty, since TRBJ2-7 better matches the DNA end. Looked up from germline, CDR1 is SGHRS and CDR2 is YFSETQ. The CDR3 runs to 15 residues. CDR3 residues: CASSLNGRSSYEQYF. The CDR3 DNA is TGCGCCAGCAGCTTAAACGGGAGGAGCTCCTACGAGCAGTACTTC.

V and J are TRBV7-3 and TRBJ2-1; a weak D match, TRBD2 (5 bases). Trimming took 0 bases from V and 10 from J, leaving 13 bases between them. Germline loops: CDR1 SGHTA, CDR2 FQGTGA. This CDR3 is 14 amino acids long. The CDR3: CASSLTLRSGEQFF. In DNA, the CDR3 is TGTGCCAGCAGCTTAACACTTCGATCGGGGGAGCAGTTCTTC.

The J gene is TRBJ2-3, the V gene TRBV18; TRBD1 matches 7 bases. The junction had 9 bases not matched to a gene; V was cut back by 6 bases and J by 0 bases. CDR3 length equals 16 residues. Per the germline V gene, CDR1 is KGHSH and CDR2 is LQKENI. For the CDR3, the DNA is TGTGCCAGCTCCCTCGGACAGGCCAAAAGCACAGATACGCAGTATTTT. Translated: CASSLGQAKSTDTQYF.

This clone was picked up a small number of times. The chain has TRBV9 and TRBJ2-5, with D perhaps TRBD2 (5 bases). The germline V and J ends were trimmed by 0 bases and 4 bases, with 16 bases remaining between them. The germline V gene encodes CDR1 SGDLS and CDR2 YYNGEE. This CDR3 has 16 residues. CDR3 protein: CASSVAEDFESETQYF. In nucleotides, the CDR3 is TGTGCCAGCAGCGTAGCCGAGGACTTTGAATCAGAGACCCAGTACTTC.

The V gene is TRBV2, the J gene TRBJ2-3; 8 nucleotides match TRBD2. Losses at the gene ends were 4 bases for V and 14 bases for J; bases not matched to a gene: 11. The CDR3 is made up of 13 amino acids. In germline, CDR1 is SNHLY, CDR2 FYNNEI. The CDR3 region is CASSGQRGSVRYF. CDR3 in DNA: TGTGCCAGCAGTGGACAGCGGGGGTCGGTTCGGTATTTT.

The chain carries TRBV6-6 and TRBJ2-5, with D tentatively TRBD2 (5 bases). Germline lookup yields CDR1 MNHNY and CDR2 SVGAGI (reference sequence). Trimming removed 4 bases from V and 1 base from J, with 10 bases in between. This CDR3 spans 14 amino acids. The CDR3 bases are TGTGCCAGCAGTTTTGAGGGTCCCCAAGAGACCCAGTACTTC. It specifies CASSFEGPQETQYF.

This clone was counted only a few times. J is TRBJ1-2 and V is TRBV6-4, with D tentatively TRBD1 (5 bases). Germline CDR1 is MRHNA and CDR2 is SNTAGT. V was trimmed by 6 bases and J by 8 bases, leaving 19 bases between them. The CDR3 covers 14 residues. This chain's CDR3 is CASSPRGERDGYTF. CDR3 nucleotide sequence: TGTGCCAGCAGCCCCCGGGGGGAGAGGGACGGCTACACCTTC.

Regarding this clone: At one end, the junction sequence differs from germline, possibly due to a read error. The chain is built from TRBV7-9 and TRBJ2-7, with 7 bases fitting TRBD1. The germline gives CDR1 SEHNR, CDR2 FQNEAQ (reference sequence). This CDR3 contains 14 residues. CDR3 region: CSSSEPGGRVEQYF. As DNA, the CDR3 is TGTTCCAGCAGCGAGCCAGGGGGTCGGGTCGAGCAGTACTTC.

This rearrangement joins TRBV10-3 to TRBJ2-2, with 8 bases lining up with TRBD2. CDR3 length: 17 residues. Germline V gene lookup returns CDR1 ENHRY and CDR2 SYGVKD. V lost 3 bases, J lost 4 bases, and 10 bases stayed unmatched. The CDR3: CAISDGVGRAFTGELFF. CDR3 DNA sequence: TGTGCCATCAGTGATGGTGTCGGGAGGGCCTTCACCGGGGAGCTGTTTTTT.